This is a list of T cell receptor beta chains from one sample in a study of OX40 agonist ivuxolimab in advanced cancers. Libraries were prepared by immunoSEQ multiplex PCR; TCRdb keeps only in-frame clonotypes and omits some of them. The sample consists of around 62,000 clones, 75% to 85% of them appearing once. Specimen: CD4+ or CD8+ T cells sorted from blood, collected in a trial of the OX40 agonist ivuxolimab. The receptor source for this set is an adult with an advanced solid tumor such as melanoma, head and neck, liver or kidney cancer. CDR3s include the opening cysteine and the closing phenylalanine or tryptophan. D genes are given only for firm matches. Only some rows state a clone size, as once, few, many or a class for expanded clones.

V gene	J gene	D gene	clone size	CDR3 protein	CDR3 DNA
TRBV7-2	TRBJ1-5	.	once	CASSLARGDQPQHF	TGTGCCAGCAGCTTAGCCCGCGGGGATCAGCCCCAGCATTTT
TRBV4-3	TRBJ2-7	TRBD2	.	CASSQDIGGGRSYEQYF	TGCGCCAGCAGCCAAGACATAGGAGGCGGGAGATCCTACGAGCAGTACTTC
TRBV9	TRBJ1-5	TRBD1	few	CASSDGTDNQPQHF	TGTGCCAGCAGCGATGGGACAGATAATCAGCCCCAGCATTTT
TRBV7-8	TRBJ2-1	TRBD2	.	CASSPTSGGLAGTEQFF	TGTGCCAGCAGCCCCACTTCCGGGGGACTAGCGGGCACGGAGCAGTTCTTC
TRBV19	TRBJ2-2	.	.	CASSTGTQNTGELFF	TGTGCCAGTAGCACAGGGACGCAGAACACCGGGGAGCTGTTTTTT
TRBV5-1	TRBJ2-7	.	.	CASSLNPGEASPEQYF	TGCGCCAGCAGCTTGAATCCGGGAGAAGCGTCCCCCGAGCAGTACTTC
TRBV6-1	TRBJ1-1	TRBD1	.	CASSSPGQATF	TGTGCCAGCAGTTCCCCTGGACAGGCCACTTTT
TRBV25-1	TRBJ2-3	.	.	CASSEYKEGDTQYF	TGTGCCAGCAGTGAATATAAGGAGGGAGATACGCAGTATTTT
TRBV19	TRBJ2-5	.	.	CATAVRGKVETQYF	TGTGCCACCGCTGTGAGGGGTAAAGTGGAGACCCAGTACTTC
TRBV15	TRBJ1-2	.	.	CATSRGGGSNYGYTF	TGTGCCACCAGCAGAGGAGGGGGTTCTAACTATGGCTACACCTTC
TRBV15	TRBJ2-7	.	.	CATSRDRGRTYEQYF	TGTGCCACCAGCAGAGACAGGGGTCGGACCTACGAGCAGTACTTC
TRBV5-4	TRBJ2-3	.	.	CASSPQGSRTDTQYF	TGTGCCAGCAGCCCCCAGGGTAGCCGCACAGATACGCAGTATTTT
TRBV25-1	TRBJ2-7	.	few	CASSELISHEQYF	TGTGCCAGCAGTGAACTTATAAGCCACGAGCAGTACTTC
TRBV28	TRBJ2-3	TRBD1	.	CASRRSGTASTDTQYF	TGTGCCAGCAGAAGATCCGGGACAGCAAGCACAGATACGCAGTATTTT
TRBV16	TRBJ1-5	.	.	CASSQSGRDSNQPQHF	TGTGCCAGCAGCCAATCGGGCAGAGATAGCAATCAGCCCCAGCATTTT
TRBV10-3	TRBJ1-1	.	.	CAISETAEAFF	TGTGCCATCAGTGAGACAGCTGAAGCTTTCTTT
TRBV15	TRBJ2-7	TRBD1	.	CATSRTGQGFYEQYF	TGTGCCACCAGCAGAACGGGACAGGGGTTTTACGAGCAGTACTTC
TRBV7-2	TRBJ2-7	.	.	CASSVRQTYEQYF	TGTGCCAGCAGCGTCCGACAGACCTACGAGCAGTACTTC
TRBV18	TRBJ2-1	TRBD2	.	CASSSGLAGVNEQFF	TGTGCCAGCTCTTCGGGACTAGCGGGAGTCAATGAGCAGTTCTTC
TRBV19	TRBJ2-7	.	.	CASRMAGSYEQYF	TGTGCCAGTAGGATGGCCGGGTCCTACGAGCAGTACTTC
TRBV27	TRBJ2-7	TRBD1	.	CASSLNRGAETYEQYF	TGTGCCAGCAGTCTAAACAGGGGGGCGGAAACGTACGAGCAGTACTTC
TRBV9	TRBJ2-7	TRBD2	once	CASLAGGPRHLWPPAYEQYF	TGTGCCAGCTTAGCGGGAGGGCCCCGGCATCTGTGGCCACCCGCCTACGAGCAGTACTTC
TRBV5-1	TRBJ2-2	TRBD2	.	CASSLGGTSDNTGELFF	TGCGCCAGCAGCTTGGGAGGGACTAGTGATAACACCGGGGAGCTGTTTTTT
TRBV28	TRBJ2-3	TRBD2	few	CASSSSGSRADTQYF	TGTGCCAGCAGTTCTAGCGGGAGTCGGGCAGATACGCAGTATTTT
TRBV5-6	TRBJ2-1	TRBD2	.	CASSLGYGRANNEQFF	TGTGCCAGCAGCTTGGGGTACGGGAGGGCCAACAATGAGCAGTTCTTC
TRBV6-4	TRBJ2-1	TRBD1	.	CASSDSQGAGEQFF	TGTGCCAGCAGTGACTCACAGGGGGCAGGTGAGCAGTTCTTC
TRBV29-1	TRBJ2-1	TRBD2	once	CSVDAGARNEQFF	TGCAGCGTTGATGCGGGAGCGAGGAATGAGCAGTTCTTC
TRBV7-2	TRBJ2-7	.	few	CASSLEGGGAYEQYF	TGTGCCAGCAGCTTAGAGGGAGGCGGAGCTTACGAGCAGTACTTC
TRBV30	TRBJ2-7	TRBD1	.	CAWSVDRGREQYF	TGTGCCTGGAGTGTTGACAGGGGGCGCGAGCAGTACTTC
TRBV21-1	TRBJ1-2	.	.	CASSTKEPGQHYGYTF	TGTGCCAGCAGCACCAAAGAACCGGGACAGCACTATGGCTACACCTTC
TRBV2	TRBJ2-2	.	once	CASSEDRVVTGELFF	TGTGCCAGCAGTGAAGACAGGGTAGTCACCGGGGAGCTGTTTTTT
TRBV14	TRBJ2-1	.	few	CASSRYNEQFF	TGTGCCAGCAGCCGTTACAATGAGCAGTTCTTC
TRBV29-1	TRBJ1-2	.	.	CSVDGSEPYGYTF	TGCAGCGTTGATGGCAGCGAGCCGTATGGCTACACCTTC
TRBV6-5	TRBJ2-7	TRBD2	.	CASSKAGGPYEQYF	TGTGCCAGCAGTAAAGCGGGAGGGCCCTACGAGCAGTACTTC
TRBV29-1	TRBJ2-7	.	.	CSVETGSGYEQYF	TGCAGCGTTGAAACCGGGAGTGGGTACGAGCAGTACTTC
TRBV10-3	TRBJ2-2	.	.	CATGVGNTGELFF	TGTGCCACCGGAGTAGGGAACACCGGGGAGCTGTTTTTT
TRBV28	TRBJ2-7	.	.	CASCRGDYEQYF	TGTGCCTCCTGCAGGGGTGACTACGAGCAGTACTTC
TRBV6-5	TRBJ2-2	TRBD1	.	CASTQGVLAGELFF	TGTGCCAGCACCCAGGGGGTTTTAGCCGGGGAGCTGTTTTTT
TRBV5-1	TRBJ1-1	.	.	CASSLAASTEAFF	TGCGCCAGCAGCTTGGCGGCCAGCACTGAAGCTTTCTTT
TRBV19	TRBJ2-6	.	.	CASGVAAFSGANVLTF	TGTGCCAGTGGGGTGGCAGCCTTCTCTGGGGCCAACGTCCTGACTTTC
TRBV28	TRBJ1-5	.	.	CASSSPYPQHF	TGTGCCAGCAGTTCACCCTACCCCCAGCATTTT
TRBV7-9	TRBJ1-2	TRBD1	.	CASSTRTGVIYYGYTF	TGTGCCAGCAGCACCCGGACAGGGGTTATCTACTATGGCTACACCTTC
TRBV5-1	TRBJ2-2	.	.	CASATSITGELFF	TGCGCCAGCGCCACTTCGATCACCGGGGAGCTGTTTTTT
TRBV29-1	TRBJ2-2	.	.	CSVEDLQTGELFF	TGCAGCGTTGAAGATCTTCAAACAGGGGAGCTGTTTTTT
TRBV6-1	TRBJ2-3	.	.	CASKSTFTDTQYF	TGTGCCAGCAAATCGACATTCACAGATACGCAGTATTTT
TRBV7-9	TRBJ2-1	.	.	CASTPSGAAYNEQFF	TGTGCCAGCACCCCTTCGGGGGCAGCCTACAATGAGCAGTTCTTC
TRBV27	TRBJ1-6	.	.	CASSWGAAGTPLHF	TGTGCCAGCAGTTGGGGGGCGGCGGGCACACCCCTCCACTTT
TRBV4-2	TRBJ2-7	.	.	CASSQVYFGRSAYEQYF	TGTGCCAGCAGCCAAGTTTATTTCGGGCGGAGTGCCTACGAGCAGTACTTC
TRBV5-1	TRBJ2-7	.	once	CASSLRGYEQYF	TGCGCCAGCAGCTTGCGAGGCTACGAGCAGTACTTC
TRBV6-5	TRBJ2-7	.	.	CASSYSTRGAYEQYF	TGTGCCAGCAGTTACTCAACAAGGGGCGCCTACGAGCAGTACTTC
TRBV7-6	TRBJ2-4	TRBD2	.	CASSGPGGGNIQYF	TGTGCCAGCAGCGGACCGGGAGGTGGTAACATTCAGTACTTC
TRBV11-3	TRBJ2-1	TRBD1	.	CASSLSFGTGNNEQFF	TGTGCCAGCAGCTTAAGTTTCGGGACAGGGAACAATGAGCAGTTCTTC
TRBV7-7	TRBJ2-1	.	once	CASSSSSYNEQFF	TGTGCTAGCAGCTCTAGCTCCTACAATGAGCAGTTCTTC
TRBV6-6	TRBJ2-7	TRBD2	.	CASKTSVVNEQYF	TGTGCCAGTAAGACTAGCGTCGTGAACGAGCAGTACTTC
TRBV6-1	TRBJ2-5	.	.	CASSPGRREETQYF	TGTGCCAGCAGCCCCGGACGGAGAGAGGAGACCCAGTACTTC
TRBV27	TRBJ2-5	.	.	CASSRTEQETQYF	TGTGCCAGCAGTCGGACAGAACAAGAGACCCAGTACTTC
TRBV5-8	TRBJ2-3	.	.	CASSLGQVLDTQYF	TGTGCCAGCAGCTTGGGGCAGGTTCTAGATACGCAGTATTTT